The T cell receptor (beta chain) described here comes from a study of Tregs in tolerant kidney transplant recipients. Study findings and constraints: Findings come from small patient numbers and require larger validation. No direct test of biological reproducibility was done here.

Per germline, CDR1 MGHRA and CDR2 YSYEKL. CDR3 length: 14 amino acids. J was trimmed by 3 bases and V by 2 bases; bases with no gene match: 2. Mixed chimerism was transient after nonmyeloablative marrow transplants from related graft donors. CD4+CD25+CD127- Tregs, CD4+CD25- non-Tregs, CD4 and CD8 cells were sorted. Using immunoSEQ multiplex PCR, the repertoire was profiled, and TCRdb retains in-frame clones only, with some absent. The sample has roughly 64,000 clones, over 75% seen once. A note on this clone: Its cognate antigen is unknown.

The chain uses TRBV4-1 and TRBJ2-7; 9 nucleotides align to TRBD1. The TCR sequence derives from a human patient who received a combined kidney and bone marrow transplant. Certain T cells may be donor cells from the graft. Sequenced material: CD4+ T cells from blood (PBMCs), taken 6 months after the transplant. For the CDR3, the DNA is TGCGCCAGCAGCCAACCGGGACAGGGCTACGAGCAGTACTTC. Its protein product is CASSQPGQGYEQYF.